A single sample gave rise to the 20 T cell receptor beta chains below, sequenced in a study of a mutant IDH1 vaccine in newly diagnosed glioma (dated by TCRdb to the early 2020s). Library preparation used the immunoSEQ multiplex PCR assay. The source is immuneACCESS, and TCRdb retained only in-frame sequences with V and J called. Part of the clones is not carried over; for the studies checked, unresolved V genes explain less than half of this, and the remainder is unexplained. Here the sample has about 54,000 clones; about four fifths occur a single time. The ten largest clones capture 6.2% of the sample. The meaning of the sample's time point label: week 23, last vaccination. Each vaccine dose was 300 ug of a 20-mer mutant IDH1 peptide in Montanide, given subcutaneously with topical imiquimod. Their recognized antigens are unknown. Sequencing used PBMCs, obtained from a glioma patient whose treatment included an IDH1 peptide vaccine. The receptors here all came from a man aged 40-49 years with glioma.

The chain joins TRBV10-3 to TRBJ1-3; D is unresolved. The germline gives CDR1 ENHRY, CDR2 SYGVKD. The CDR3 has 14 amino acids. V was shortened by 4 bases and J by 4 bases, with 11 bases between the two germline ends. Here the CDR3 DNA reads TGTGCCATCAGTGGACCTACGGGGGGAAACACCATATATTTT. Translation gives CAISGPTGGNTIYF.

The chain is built from TRBV4-2 and TRBJ2-2; the D is unclear. Germline V gene data show CDR1 as LGHNA and CDR2 as YNFKEQ. V lost 0 bases, J lost 6 bases, and 5 bases lay in between. The CDR3 has 13 residues. The CDR3 is CASSQEPAGELFF. As DNA, the CDR3 is TGTGCCAGCAGCCAAGAACCTGCCGGGGAGCTGTTTTTT.

J is TRBJ1-1 and V is TRBV5-6; no firm D call. V gave up 0 bases and J gave up 4 bases, with 13 bases separating them. The CDR3 is 15 residues long. Germline loops: CDR1 SGHDT, CDR2 YYEEEE. The CDR3 is CASSLESWSATEAFF. In nucleotides, the CDR3 is TGTGCCAGCAGCTTGGAATCATGGTCAGCCACTGAAGCTTTCTTT.

The rearrangement links TRBV7-6 to TRBJ2-6; D possibly corresponds to TRBD1 (6 bases). This CDR3 has 15 residues. Trimming shortened V by 5 bases and J by 4 bases, and 12 bases separated the two germline ends. CDR1 and CDR2 (germline): SGHVS, FNYEAQ. The CDR3 reads CASSPGVGGANVLTF. Here the CDR3 DNA reads TGTGCCAGCAGCCCAGGGGTAGGGGGGGCCAACGTCCTGACTTTC.

The table lists this clone with a few counts. This chain uses TRBV5-1 with TRBJ1-1; no definite D call. Germline values: CDR1 SGHRS, CDR2 YFSETQ. The V end was cut by 4 bases, the J end by 4 bases, with 17 bases between. The CDR3 is made up of 15 amino acids. The CDR3, as DNA: TGCGCCAGCAGCCTGGAGGGTGGGAGCGGCACTGAAGCTTTCTTT. It encodes CASSLEGGSGTEAFF.

The chain joins TRBV4-2 to TRBJ2-7; D gene unclear. The CDR3 spans 16 residues. Trimming stripped 3 bases from V and 0 bases from J, with 15 bases between. The germline V gene encodes CDR1 LGHNA and CDR2 YNFKEQ. CDR3 amino acids: CASSHNTKGSSYEQYF. The CDR3 DNA reads as TGTGCCAGCAGCCATAACACTAAGGGAAGCTCCTACGAGCAGTACTTC.

V is TRBV7-2 and J is TRBJ1-1, with TRBD1 as a possible D gene (6 bases). Between the trimmed V and J ends, which lost 3 bases and 5 bases, there was a span of 16 bases. CDR3 length equals 15 residues. The germline V gene encodes CDR1 SGHTA and CDR2 FQGNSA. CDR3 bases: TGTGCCAGCAGCTTCGCGGCGGGGGGCTTGACTGAAGCTTTCTTT. Amino acid sequence: CASSFAAGGLTEAFF.

A few counts support this clone. One end of the junction varies from germline; a read error may be responsible. The chain is built from TRBV2 and TRBJ2-2, with unresolved D. The CDR3 contains 13 residues. The germline gives CDR1 SNHLY, CDR2 FYNNEI. CDR3 region: CASREVNTGELFF. CDR3 nucleotides: TGTGCCAGCAGAGAAGTGAACACCGGGGAGCTGTTTTTT. Using reference TRBV2 and TRBJ2-2 for the parts outside the CDR3, the full variable domain is EPEVTQTPSHQVTQMGQEVILRCVPISNHLYFYWYRQILGQKVEFLVSFYNNEISEKSEIFDDQFSVERPDGSNFTLKIRSTKLEDSAMYFCASREVNTGELFFGEGSRLTVL.

The V call is TRBV14, the J call TRBJ1-6; D might be TRBD1 (5 bases). The CDR3 spans 16 residues. Germline lookup yields CDR1 SGHDN and CDR2 FVKESK. Trimming pared 4 bases from V and 2 bases from J, leaving 12 bases between. CDR3 protein: CASSPFRGTYNSPLHF. For the CDR3, the DNA is TGTGCCAGCAGCCCTTTTAGGGGTACCTATAATTCACCCCTCCACTTT.

The chain recombines TRBV11-2 with TRBJ1-2; tentative D call: TRBD1 (6 bases). V dropped 3 bases and J dropped 7 bases, with 15 bases sitting between them. Germline assignment: CDR1 SGHAT and CDR2 FQNNGV. The CDR3 runs to 14 residues. CDR3 DNA sequence: TGTGCCAGCAGCTTCGACAGGATACGGTCTGGCTACACCTTC. Its translation: CASSFDRIRSGYTF.

The rearrangement uses TRBV6-5 and TRBJ1-2; D gene ambiguous. V shed 0 bases and J shed 4 bases, with 12 bases lying between them. The CDR3 contains 15 residues. Looked up from germline, CDR1 is MNHEY and CDR2 is SVGAGI. The chain's CDR3 is CASSYSFAGSYGYTF. For the CDR3, the DNA is TGTGCCAGCAGTTACTCGTTCGCGGGAAGCTATGGCTACACCTTC.

The chain employs TRBV7-9 and TRBJ2-7; TRBD2 is a possible D gene (6 bases). V was pared by 4 bases and J by 6 bases, with 13 bases between. The CDR3 covers 13 residues. Germline CDR1 reads SEHNR; CDR2 reads FQNEAQ (reference sequence). Here the CDR3 reads CASSSTSGGEQYF. CDR3 DNA sequence: TGTGCCAGCAGCTCCACGTCCGGGGGCGAGCAGTACTTC.

CDR3 DNA sequence: TGCGCCAGCAGCCTCGTTCCCGGGGCTAACTCCTACGAGCAGTACTTC. Translation gives CASSLVPGANSYEQYF. V gene TRBV5-1 combines with J gene TRBJ2-7; either TRBD1 or TRBD2 may fit D (5 bases each). This CDR3 has 16 residues. CDR1 and CDR2 from the germline V gene are SGHRS and YFSETQ. Trimming took 4 bases from V and 0 from J, leaving 17 bases between them.

This sequence joins TRBV6-5 and TRBJ1-2; no reliable D call. The CDR3 totals 14 residues. CDR1 and CDR2 from the germline V gene are MNHEY and SVGAGI. Trimming left V 0 bases short and J 2 bases short, with 7 bases between. The CDR3 region is CASSYSPVNYGYTF. CDR3 nucleotide sequence: TGTGCCAGCAGTTACTCGCCAGTCAACTATGGCTACACCTTC.

This clone came up a few times. J is TRBJ1-4 and V is TRBV19; possibly TRBD1 for D (6 bases). Looked up from germline, CDR1 is LNHDA and CDR2 is SQIVND (reference sequence). V dropped 5 bases and J dropped 7 bases, with 11 bases sitting between them. The CDR3 totals 13 residues. CDR3 DNA sequence: TGTGCCAGTAGTCGGCAGGGGAGTGAAAAACTGTTTTTT. Amino acid sequence: CASSRQGSEKLFF.

In its sample, this clone was seen once. The CDR3 region has the DNA TGTGCCAGTAGTAGACAGGGGAAGACCGGGAACGAGCAGTACTTC. Translated, it gives CASSRQGKTGNEQYF. J is TRBJ2-7 and V is TRBV19, with TRBD1 matching 8 bases. Germline V gene data show CDR1 as LNHDA and CDR2 as SQIVND (reference sequence). CDR3 length: 15 amino acids. J lost 5 bases, V lost 4 bases, and 10 bases had no gene match.

V is TRBV5-1 and J is TRBJ1-4; 8 positions match TRBD1. The CDR3 extends over 17 amino acids. The V gene end was trimmed by 4 bases and the J gene end by 8 bases; junction bases not matched to a gene: 16. Germline V gene sequence: CDR1 SGHRS, CDR2 YFSETQ. This chain's CDR3 is CASSPSPIGQGEEKLFF. CDR3 DNA sequence: TGCGCCAGCAGCCCCTCCCCGATCGGACAGGGTGAGGAAAAACTGTTTTTT.

As regards this clone: This CDR3 is also generated by other DNA sequences in the sample. The CDR3 loop is CASSELISSYEQYF. CDR3 in DNA: TGTGCCAGCAGTGAACTGATTAGCTCCTACGAGCAGTACTTC. The chain couples TRBV2 to TRBJ2-7; D is uncertain. CDR1 and CDR2 (germline): SNHLY, FYNNEI. Trimming removed 2 bases at V and 0 bases at J, with 8 bases between. The CDR3 is made up of 14 amino acids.

V and J are TRBV15 and TRBJ1-2; perhaps TRBD1 as D (5 bases). Germline CDR1 and CDR2: LNHNV and YYDKDF (reference sequence). V dropped 0 bases and J dropped 2 bases, with 7 bases sitting between them. This CDR3 region has 14 residues. The CDR3 spells CATSRDGGNYGYTF. Written as DNA, the CDR3 is TGTGCCACCAGCAGAGATGGGGGGAACTATGGCTACACCTTC.

The rearrangement links TRBV4-1 to TRBJ2-5; D gene unclear. The CDR3 has 13 residues. Germline CDR1 MGHRA, CDR2 YSYEKL. The V end lost 3 bases, the J end lost 5 bases, and 10 bases lay between the germline ends. CDR3 loop: CASSHTGLETQYF. The CDR3 nucleotides are TGCGCCAGCAGCCACACCGGGTTGGAGACCCAGTACTTC.